The 21 T cell receptor beta chains below were found in one sample sequenced in a study of shared clonotypes between healthy human individuals (TCRdb year 2020). Receptor libraries were prepared by the immunoSEQ multiplex PCR assay. As stored in TCRdb, this immuneACCESS dataset retains in-frame rearrangements with V and J assigned. A fraction of the clones does not appear; measured against another copy, unresolved V genes explain less than half of the discrepancy, and the remainder lacks a known reason. The sample contains about 1 million clones, around four fifths of them found a single time. 1.4% to 1.5% of the sample is in the top ten clones. Sequenced material: memory CD4+ T cells sorted from blood. The sample's cell subset or site, from its label and the paper: CD45RA-negative fraction. The receptors stem from a man between 18 and 35 years old in good health.

This clone has a count of ten or more. V is TRBV13 and J is TRBJ1-1, with D unresolved. V was pared by 8 bases and J by 4 bases, with 14 bases between. This CDR3 is built from 13 residues. Germline V CDR1 and CDR2: PRHDT, FYEKMQ (reference sequence). The CDR3: CASYQIKGTEAFF. CDR3 nucleotide sequence: TGTGCCAGCTATCAAATCAAGGGCACTGAAGCTTTCTTT.

This clone has only a few counts. The chain combines TRBV5-4 with TRBJ1-6, with D tentatively TRBD1 (6 bases). Trimming pared 6 bases from V and 8 bases from J, leaving 15 bases between. CDR3 length: 14 amino acids. The V gene's germline CDR1 is SGHNT and CDR2 YYREEE (reference sequence). The CDR3 region is CASTTGGSDSPLHF. CDR3 bases: TGTGCCAGCACGACAGGAGGCAGCGATTCACCCCTCCACTTT.

As regards this clone: A much larger clone sits a single nucleotide away, making a read error possible. Other DNA sequences in the same sample also yield this CDR3. The V gene is TRBV5-5, the J gene TRBJ1-1; 8 bases match TRBD1. The CDR3 has 14 residues. The germline V gene has CDR1 SGHKS and CDR2 YYEKEE (reference sequence). The V gene end was trimmed by 4 bases and the J gene end by 1 base; junction bases not matched to a gene: 3. The CDR3: CASSLDRANTEAFF. DNA for the CDR3: TGTGCCAGCAGCCTGGACAGGGCGAACACTGAAGCTTTCTTT.

This chain connects TRBV18 to TRBJ2-1, with a tentative D call TRBD2 (5 bases). The V gene's germline CDR1 is KGHSH and CDR2 LQKENI. This CDR3 spans 12 amino acids. With 5 bases removed from V and 4 bases from J, the gap between germline ends came to 6 bases. Here the CDR3 reads CASSTGYNEQFF. The CDR3 nucleotides read TGTGCCAGCTCAACGGGGTACAATGAGCAGTTCTTC.

The gene calls are TRBV7-2 and TRBJ1-1; D is perhaps TRBD1 (6 bases). Trimming removed 3 bases at V and 0 bases at J, with 14 bases between. CDR3 length: 16 residues. The germline V gene encodes CDR1 SGHTA and CDR2 FQGNSA. The CDR3 bases are TGTGCCAGCAGCTTGGTTTGGGGGCCGATGAACACTGAAGCTTTCTTT. As protein: CASSLVWGPMNTEAFF.

V is TRBV10-2 and J is TRBJ2-7; TRBD2 might be the D (6 bases). V was cut by 3 bases and J by 8 bases, with 11 bases left in between. Germline V gene lookup returns CDR1 WSHSY and CDR2 SAAADI. The CDR3 length is 12 residues. CDR3 sequence reads: CASSEGGVKQYF. CDR3 sequence (DNA): TGCGCCAGCAGTGAAGGCGGGGTGAAGCAGTACTTC.

The chain joins TRBV19 to TRBJ1-1; D not resolved. V lost 7 bases and J lost 5, with 17 bases in between. In germline, CDR1 is LNHDA, CDR2 SQIVND (reference sequence). The CDR3 sequence is 14 residues long. CDR3 nucleotides: TGTGCCAGTACCTGGGAGGGAGTAAAGACTGAAGCTTTCTTT. Amino acids: CASTWEGVKTEAFF.

The chain links TRBV6-1 to TRBJ1-2, with a possible D match to TRBD1 (6 bases). The CDR3 is made up of 13 amino acids. Germline V gene lookup returns CDR1 MNHNS and CDR2 SASEGT. V lost 2 bases to trimming and J lost 7 bases, with 11 bases between them. The CDR3 loop reads CASSEKWGAGYTF. The CDR3 DNA sequence: TGTGCCAGCAGTGAAAAATGGGGGGCTGGCTACACCTTC.

The J gene is TRBJ1-6, the V gene TRBV5-6, with 9 bases matching TRBD1. CDR1 and CDR2 (germline): SGHDT, YYEEEE. With V trimmed by 2 bases and J by 7 bases, 4 bases remained unmatched. This CDR3 contains 15 residues. CDR3 bases: TGTGCCAGCAGCTTCGGGACAGGGACGAATTCACCCCTCCACTTT. It yields the protein CASSFGTGTNSPLHF.

CDR3 loop: CASSLNRNEQFF. The CDR3 coding sequence is TGTGCCAGCAGCTTAAACAGGAATGAGCAGTTCTTC. This chain links TRBV7-2 with TRBJ2-1; D is perhaps TRBD1 (5 bases). The CDR3 totals 12 residues. Looked up from germline, CDR1 is SGHTA and CDR2 is FQGNSA. Trimming cost V 2 bases and J 7 bases, with 6 bases left between them.

This clone was seen a single time. This rearrangement joins TRBV7-2 to TRBJ2-1; D gene unclear. Trimming removed 3 bases from V and 8 bases from J, with 14 bases in between. The length of the CDR3 is 14 residues. Germline assignment: CDR1 SGHTA and CDR2 FQGNSA. The CDR3 loop reads CASSFGPPRDEQFF. The CDR3 nucleotides read TGTGCCAGCAGCTTCGGACCGCCTCGGGATGAGCAGTTCTTC. Full variable domain (remainder filled in from reference TRBV7-2 and TRBJ2-1): GAGVSQSPSNKVTEKGKDVELRCDPISGHTALYWYRQSLGQGLEFLIYFQGNSAPDKSGLPSDRFSAERTGGSVSTLTIQRTQQEDSAVYLCASSFGPPRDEQFFGPGTRLTVL.

The chain is built from TRBV6-1 and TRBJ1-1; TRBD1 matches 7 bases. Losses at the gene ends were 4 bases for V and 4 bases for J; bases not matched to a gene: 9. Germline CDR1 is MNHNS and CDR2 is SASEGT. This CDR3 has 15 amino acids. DNA for the CDR3: TGTGCCAGCAGTGTCAGGGACAGCATTGTCACTGAAGCTTTCTTT. Translated: CASSVRDSIVTEAFF.

Regarding this clone: A much larger clone sits a single nucleotide away, making a read error possible. Additional DNA sequences in this sample encode the identical CDR3. This sequence joins TRBV11-1 and TRBJ1-1, with D perhaps matching TRBD1 (5 bases). The CDR3 covers 13 residues. Trimming stripped 3 bases from V and 1 base from J, with 6 bases between. Per the germline V gene, CDR1 is SGHAT and CDR2 is FQDESV (reference sequence). The CDR3 nucleotides are TGTGCCAGCAGCTTGGGGGAGAACACTGAAGCTTTCTTT. Residues: CASSLGENTEAFF.

This sequence joins TRBV9 and TRBJ2-5, with TRBD2 identical over 10 bases. V lost 0 bases to trimming and J lost 5 bases; unmatched junction nucleotides: 7. Germline CDR1 and CDR2: SGDLS and YYNGEE. This CDR3 contains 16 residues. As DNA, the CDR3 is TGTGCCAGCAGCGTAGCCTCTAGCGGGAGAGGGGAGACCCAGTACTTC. Protein product: CASSVASSGRGETQYF.

This sequence joins TRBV5-4 and TRBJ1-1; D not certain. Germline V gives CDR1 SGHNT, CDR2 YYREEE (reference sequence). The ends were cut back, 4 bases at V and 0 bases at J, with 7 bases in the middle. CDR3 length: 13 amino acids. The CDR3 DNA follows: TGTGCCAGCAGCCCTCAGATGAACACTGAAGCTTTCTTT. Translation gives CASSPQMNTEAFF. Drawing the rest from reference TRBV5-4 and TRBJ1-1, the complete variable domain is ETGVTQSPTHLIKTRGQQVTLRCSSQSGHNTVSWYQQALGQGPQFIFQYYREEENGRGNFPPRFSGLQFPNYSSELNVNALELDDSALYLCASSPQMNTEAFFGQGTRLTVV.

The chain uses TRBV25-1 and TRBJ2-7; weak D call: TRBD1 (6 bases). Trimming stripped 10 bases from V and 0 bases from J, with 19 bases between. The CDR3 consists of 15 residues. Germline loops: CDR1 MGHDK, CDR2 SYGVNS. The DNA for the CDR3 is TGTGCCACCCTTACCGGACAGCTGCACTCCTACGAGCAGTACTTC. Its translation is CATLTGQLHSYEQYF.

The gene calls are TRBV18 and TRBJ2-6; D call uncertain. The CDR3 length is 15 residues. CDR1 and CDR2 from the germline V gene are KGHSH and LQKENI. Trimming removed 6 bases from V and 0 bases from J, with 9 bases in between. The CDR3 protein is CASSKQSSGANVLTF. For the CDR3, the DNA is TGTGCCAGCTCGAAACAGAGCTCTGGGGCCAACGTCCTGACTTTC. The complete variable domain, with remaining parts taken from reference TRBV18 and TRBJ2-6, reads NAGVMQNPRHLVRRRGQEARLRCSPMKGHSHVYWYRQLPEEGLKFMVYLQKENIIDESGMPKERFSAEFPKEGPSILRIQQVVRGDSAAYFCASSKQSSGANVLTFGAGSRLTVL.

The rearrangement links TRBV28 to TRBJ1-2, with 9 bases identical to TRBD1. Unmatched junction bases numbered 10, after V lost 7 bases and J lost 1 base. The CDR3 spans 16 residues. The germline V gene has CDR1 MDHEN and CDR2 SYDVKM. CDR3 loop: CASKSGTGRGNYGYTF. The CDR3 DNA reads as TGTGCCAGCAAGAGCGGGACAGGGAGGGGTAACTATGGCTACACCTTC.

The V gene is TRBV2, the J gene TRBJ2-7, with 10 bases identical to TRBD2. Unmatched junction bases numbered 4, after V lost 5 bases and J lost 3 bases. The CDR3 contains 14 residues. Germline CDR1 is SNHLY and CDR2 is FYNNEI. The CDR3 coding sequence is TGTGCCAGCAGTCCGACTAGCGGGTTCTACGAGCAGTACTTC. The encoded protein is CASSPTSGFYEQYF.

In regard to this clone: The junction does not match germline at one end; this may be a read error. The chain couples TRBV7-7 to TRBJ2-7; D call uncertain. Per germline, CDR1 SSHAT and CDR2 FNYEAQ (reference sequence). This CDR3 contains 12 residues. Here the CDR3 DNA reads TGTGCTAGCAGCCCAAACAACTACGAGCAGTACTTC. Amino acids: CASSPNNYEQYF. The variable domain in full, with the rest retrieved from reference TRBV7-7 and TRBJ2-7, is GAGVSQSPRYKVTKRGQDVTLRCDPISSHATLYWYQQALGQGPEFLTYFNYEAQPDKSGLPSDRFSAERPEGSISTLTIQRTEQRDSAMYRCASSPNNYEQYFGPGTRLTVT.

The rearrangement links TRBV6-6 to TRBJ1-1; D uncertain. The V end was cut by 7 bases, the J end by 1 base, with 13 bases between. This CDR3 is built from 14 residues. Germline values: CDR1 MNHNY, CDR2 SVGAGI (reference sequence). As DNA, the CDR3 is TGTGCCAGCACCAATCGCTGGTGGAACACTGAAGCTTTCTTT. Encoded protein: CASTNRWWNTEAFF.